Listed below are T cell receptor beta chains from one sample, sequenced in a study of neurological immune-mediated disorders. TCRdb reanalysed the 5' RACE reads using MiXCR and keeps one entry per CDR3 protein. The sample has about 82,000 distinct CDR3 sequences, 2.5% to 3% seen once. Sequencing was carried out using PBMCs. Receptor source: a woman in her twenties or thirties with multiple sclerosis. CDR3s include the opening cysteine and the closing phenylalanine or tryptophan. The D gene is left open where the match is weak. Clone size is stated in some rows and not others, as once, few, many or a class when expanded.

D,J,size,V,CDR3,DNA
NA,TRBJ1-1,many,TRBV27,CASSFIAGEAFF,TGTGCCAGCAGTTTCATCGCGGGGGAAGCTTTCTTT
NA,TRBJ1-4,many,TRBV7-9,CASSWDENEKLFF,TGTGCCAGCAGCTGGGACGAAAATGAAAAACTGTTTTTT
NA,TRBJ1-5,many,TRBV6-6,CASNSWGSGVPQHF,TGTGCCAGCAACAGTTGGGGGTCCGGGGTGCCCCAGCATTTT
NA,TRBJ2-1,many,TRBV20-1,CSARLAIKNNEQFF,TGCAGTGCTAGGCTGGCTATAAAAAACAATGAGCAGTTCTTC
NA,TRBJ1-6,few,TRBV5-5,CASSLAGGVGSTLNF,TGTGCCAGCAGCTTGGCCGGGGGAGTGGGTTCAACCCTCAACTTT
NA,TRBJ1-2,many,TRBV20-1,CSASYPHRVANYGYTF,TGCAGTGCTTCATATCCCCACAGGGTAGCTAACTATGGCTACACCTTC
TRBD2,TRBJ2-5,many,TRBV5-1,CASSSGLVEETQYF,TGCGCCAGCAGCTCCGGACTAGTGGAAGAGACCCAGTACTTC
NA,TRBJ2-3,many,TRBV5-1,CASSPRQGGAPTQYF,TGCGCCAGCAGCCCACGGCAGGGAGGCGCGCCTACGCAGTATTTT
TRBD1,TRBJ1-5,many,TRBV5-1,CASSFDGTGGGQPQHF,TGCGCCAGCAGCTTTGACGGGACAGGGGGCGGTCAGCCCCAGCATTTT
TRBD1,TRBJ2-7,many,TRBV3-1,CASSPGSGTGGFEQYF,TGTGCCAGCAGCCCGGGCTCCGGGACAGGGGGCTTCGAGCAGTACTTC
NA,TRBJ2-1,many,TRBV5-6,CASSLLGARNYNEQFF,TGTGCCAGCAGCTTGCTTGGGGCGCGTAACTACAATGAGCAGTTCTTC
NA,TRBJ1-2,many,TRBV12-3/TRBV12-4,CASSLSTPNYGYTF,TGTGCCAGCAGTTTAAGTACACCCAACTATGGCTACACCTTC
NA,TRBJ2-7,many,TRBV20-1,CSARDGSSYEQYF,TGCAGTGCTAGAGATGGATCCTCCTACGAGCAGTACTTC
NA,TRBJ1-2,many,TRBV28,CASSSSGYGYTF,TGTGCCAGCAGTTCCTCAGGCTATGGCTACACCTTC
NA,TRBJ1-4,NA,TRBV12-3/TRBV12-4,CASSSEEKLFF,TGTGCCAGCAGTTCCGAAGAAAAACTGTTTTTT
NA,TRBJ2-3,many,TRBV7-9,CASRSEDTQYF,TGTGCCAGCAGGAGTGAGGATACGCAGTATTTT
TRBD2,TRBJ2-7,many,TRBV7-2,CASSSGGAGSYEQYF,TGTGCCAGCAGCTCAGGAGGAGCGGGGTCCTACGAGCAGTACTTC
TRBD2,TRBJ2-7,many,TRBV6-6,CASSGTSGSYEQYF,TGTGCCAGCAGCGGGACTAGCGGATCCTACGAGCAGTACTTC
NA,TRBJ2-5,many,TRBV9,CASSLRPLLDQETQYF,TGTGCCAGCAGCCTTAGACCACTCCTAGACCAAGAGACCCAGTACTTC
TRBD1,TRBJ2-1,many,TRBV25-1,CASSEYWVGQGGNEQFF,TGTGCCAGCAGTGAATATTGGGTTGGACAGGGCGGCAATGAGCAGTTCTTC
TRBD1,TRBJ2-2,many,TRBV20-1,CSARDPQQGRNTGELFF,TGCAGTGCTAGAGATCCCCAACAGGGGAGGAACACCGGGGAGCTGTTTTTT
TRBD1,TRBJ1-2,many,TRBV3-1,CASSLAQGEYGYTF,TGTGCCAGCAGCCTTGCACAGGGGGAATATGGCTACACCTTC
NA,TRBJ2-2,once,TRBV12-3/TRBV12-4,CASSFISGELFF,TGTGCCAGCAGTTTTATTTCCGGGGAGCTGTTTTTT
NA,TRBJ1-2,many,TRBV5-1,CASSLVGARGTNYGYTF,TGCGCCAGCAGCTTGGTCGGTGCCAGGGGCACCAACTATGGCTACACCTTC
NA,TRBJ2-7,NA,TRBV5-1,CASSQWAGSSYEKYF,TGCGCCAGCAGCCAGTGGGCGGGGAGCTCCTACGAGAAGTACTTC
NA,TRBJ1-1,many,TRBV9,CASSVDQGNTEAFF,TGTGCCAGCAGCGTAGACCAGGGGAACACTGAAGCTTTCTTT
TRBD1,TRBJ1-1,many,TRBV29-1,CSVGILGTANTEAFF,TGCAGCGTCGGAATCCTCGGGACAGCGAACACTGAAGCTTTCTTT
NA,TRBJ2-7,many,TRBV12-3/TRBV12-4,CASRRNYEQYF,TGTGCCAGCAGAAGAAACTACGAGCAGTACTTC
TRBD2,TRBJ2-3,many,TRBV10-2,CASRTSGTDTQYF,TGCGCCAGCAGGACTAGCGGGACAGATACGCAGTATTTT
NA,TRBJ2-2,many,TRBV7-2,CASKGLTGELFF,TGTGCCAGCAAAGGTCTGACCGGGGAGCTGTTTTTT
NA,TRBJ1-2,many,TRBV15,CATSRDLANNYGYTF,TGTGCCACCAGCAGAGATCTCGCGAATAACTATGGCTACACCTTC
NA,TRBJ1-6,many,TRBV20-1,CSARQAGYSPLHF,TGCAGTGCTAGACAGGCAGGATATTCACCCCTCCACTTT
NA,TRBJ2-7,many,TRBV21-1,CASSKALTGLGTYEQYF,TGTGCCAGCAGCAAAGCGCTGACAGGGTTGGGGACCTACGAGCAGTACTTC
NA,TRBJ2-2,many,TRBV6-2/TRBV6-3,CASSQAGTNTGELFF,TGTGCCAGCAGTCAAGCGGGTACGAACACCGGGGAGCTGTTTTTT
TRBD1,TRBJ2-2,many,TRBV6-5,CASSYSGDRGYTGELFF,TGTGCCAGCAGTTACTCAGGAGACAGGGGATACACCGGGGAGCTGTTTTTT
NA,TRBJ2-1,many,TRBV7-2,CASSRLLNEQFF,TGTGCCAGCAGCCGACTACTCAATGAGCAGTTCTTC
TRBD2,TRBJ2-1,many,TRBV5-1,CASSLVAGGSYNEQFF,TGCGCCAGCAGCTTGGTCGCGGGAGGATCCTACAATGAGCAGTTCTTC
TRBD1,TRBJ1-5,many,TRBV27,CASSSGQLTGPQHF,TGTGCCAGCAGTTCGGGACAGCTTACCGGGCCCCAGCATTTT
TRBD2,TRBJ2-1,NA,TRBV4-3,CASSQGKVAGGREQFF,TGCGCCAGCAGCCAAGGCAAGGTAGCGGGAGGTCGGGAGCAGTTCTTC
NA,TRBJ2-5,many,TRBV4-3,CASSQRVQETQYF,TGCGCCAGCAGCCAAAGGGTTCAAGAGACCCAGTACTTC
TRBD1,TRBJ2-7,many,TRBV2,CASSARDRGVSEQYF,TGTGCCAGCAGTGCCCGGGACAGGGGTGTCAGCGAGCAGTACTTC
NA,TRBJ2-7,many,TRBV4-3,CASTQGAGEGEQYF,TGCGCCAGCACCCAGGGGGCAGGGGAGGGCGAGCAGTACTTC
TRBD2,TRBJ2-1,many,TRBV11-3,CASSLGSAGGNEQFF,TGTGCCAGCAGCTTGGGGTCTGCGGGAGGTAATGAGCAGTTCTTC
NA,TRBJ1-3,many,TRBV30,CAWRPKSGNTIYF,TGTGCCTGGAGACCGAAGTCTGGAAACACCATATATTTT
NA,TRBJ1-1,many,TRBV20-1,CSASSRATEAFF,TGCAGTGCTAGTTCCAGGGCGACTGAAGCTTTCTTT
NA,TRBJ2-2,many,TRBV2,CASSPGALNTGELFF,TGTGCCAGCAGTCCAGGGGCCTTGAACACCGGGGAGCTGTTTTTT
NA,TRBJ2-7,many,TRBV5-1,CASSLNGKDEQYF,TGCGCCAGCAGCTTGAATGGTAAGGACGAGCAGTACTTC
NA,TRBJ1-6,many,TRBV6-6,CASSTGTPADSPLHF,TGTGCCAGCTCTACCGGAACACCGGCGGATTCACCCCTCCACTTT
NA,TRBJ1-1,many,TRBV5-1,CASSPGNTEAFF,TGCGCCAGCAGCCCGGGGAACACTGAAGCTTTCTTT
TRBD2,TRBJ2-3,many,TRBV5-1,CASSFGLAGFGRDTQYF,TGCGCCAGCAGCTTCGGACTAGCGGGATTTGGGAGAGATACGCAGTATTTT
NA,TRBJ2-1,many,TRBV9,CASSVGFSSGDNEQFF,TGTGCCAGCAGCGTGGGCTTCTCCTCGGGAGACAATGAGCAGTTCTTC
NA,TRBJ2-5,many,TRBV28,CASSTRVSGRLAETQYF,TGTGCCAGCAGTACCCGTGTAAGCGGAAGGCTCGCCGAGACCCAGTACTTC
NA,TRBJ2-5,many,TRBV3-1,CASSQVLGGQETQYF,TGTGCCAGCAGCCAAGTTCTTGGGGGGCAAGAGACCCAGTACTTC
NA,TRBJ2-7,many,TRBV20-1,CSALRGEPSYEQYF,TGCAGTGCCCTTCGCGGGGAGCCTTCCTACGAGCAGTACTTC
TRBD1,TRBJ2-1,many,TRBV5-1,CASSLQGAEYEQFF,TGCGCCAGCAGCTTGCAGGGGGCGGAGTATGAGCAGTTCTTC
NA,TRBJ1-5,many,TRBV5-1,CASSLTGDSNQPQHF,TGCGCCAGCAGCTTGACCGGTGATAGCAATCAGCCCCAGCATTTT
NA,TRBJ1-1,few,TRBV4-2,CASSQDRNTEAFF,TGTGCCAGCAGCCAAGACAGGAACACTGAAGCTTTCTTT
NA,TRBJ2-1,many,TRBV11-3,CASSLRGTSSYNEQFF,TGTGCCAGCAGCTTAAGAGGGACCAGCTCCTACAATGAGCAGTTCTTC
NA,TRBJ1-2,many,TRBV6-2/TRBV6-3,CASSSRDGYGYTF,TGTGCCAGCAGTTCCCGGGACGGCTATGGCTACACCTTC